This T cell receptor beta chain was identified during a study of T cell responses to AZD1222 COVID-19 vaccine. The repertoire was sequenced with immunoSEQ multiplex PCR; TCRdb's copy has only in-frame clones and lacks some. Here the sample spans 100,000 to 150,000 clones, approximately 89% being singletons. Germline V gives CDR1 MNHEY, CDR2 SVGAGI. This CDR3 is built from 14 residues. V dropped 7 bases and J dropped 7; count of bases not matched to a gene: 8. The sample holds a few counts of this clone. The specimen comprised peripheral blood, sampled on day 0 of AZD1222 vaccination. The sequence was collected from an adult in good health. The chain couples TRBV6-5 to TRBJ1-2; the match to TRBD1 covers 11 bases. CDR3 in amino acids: CASNEGQGVGGYTF. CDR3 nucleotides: TGTGCCAGCAACGAGGGACAGGGGGTAGGTGGCTACACCTTC.